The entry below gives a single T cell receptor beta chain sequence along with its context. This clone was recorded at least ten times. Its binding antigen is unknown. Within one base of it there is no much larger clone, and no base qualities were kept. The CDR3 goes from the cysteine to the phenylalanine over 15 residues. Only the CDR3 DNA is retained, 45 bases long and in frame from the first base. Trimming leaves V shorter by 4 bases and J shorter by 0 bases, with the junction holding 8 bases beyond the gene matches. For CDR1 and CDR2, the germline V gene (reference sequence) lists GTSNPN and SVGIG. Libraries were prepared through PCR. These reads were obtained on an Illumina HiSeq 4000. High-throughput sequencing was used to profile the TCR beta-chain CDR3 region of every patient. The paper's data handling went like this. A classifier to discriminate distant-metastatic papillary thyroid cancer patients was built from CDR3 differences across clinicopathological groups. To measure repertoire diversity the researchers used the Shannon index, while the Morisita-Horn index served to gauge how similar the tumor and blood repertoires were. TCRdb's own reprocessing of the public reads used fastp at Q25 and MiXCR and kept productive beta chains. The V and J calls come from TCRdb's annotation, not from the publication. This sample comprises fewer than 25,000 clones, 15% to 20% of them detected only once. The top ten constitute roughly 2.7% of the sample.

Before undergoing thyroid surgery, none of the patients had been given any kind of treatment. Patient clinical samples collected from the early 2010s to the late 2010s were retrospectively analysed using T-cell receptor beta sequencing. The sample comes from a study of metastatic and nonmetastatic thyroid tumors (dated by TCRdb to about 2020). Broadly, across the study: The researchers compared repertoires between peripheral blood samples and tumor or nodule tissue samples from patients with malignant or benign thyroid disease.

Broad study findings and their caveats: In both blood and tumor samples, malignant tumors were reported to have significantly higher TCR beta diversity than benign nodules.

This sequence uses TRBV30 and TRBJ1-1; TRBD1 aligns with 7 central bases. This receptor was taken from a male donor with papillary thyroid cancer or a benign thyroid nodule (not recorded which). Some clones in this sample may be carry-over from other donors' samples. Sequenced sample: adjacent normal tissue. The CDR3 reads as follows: CAWNAGTAMNTEAFF. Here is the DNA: TGTGCCTGGAACGCCGGGACAGCCATGAACACTGAAGCTTTCTTT.